This T cell receptor (beta chain) was retrieved from a study of T cell responses to AZD1222 COVID-19 vaccine. The table came from immunoSEQ multiplex PCR; TCRdb's copy has only in-frame clones and leaves some out. The sample shows about 42,000 clones, approximately 80% of them seen only once. Germline CDR1 is LGHDT and CDR2 is YNNKEL (reference sequence). The CDR3 is 19 residues long. V was shortened by 0 bases and J by 0 bases, with 19 bases between the two germline ends. Material: peripheral blood, obtained 28 days after the second AZD1222 dose. The sequence was obtained from an adult who received the AZD1222 COVID-19 vaccine. The genes are TRBV3-1 (or the pseudogene TRBV3-2) and TRBJ2-3; D gene ambiguous. DNA for the CDR3: TGTGCCAGCAGCCAAGATATAGTGGATAGGCAGATTAGCACAGATACGCAGTATTTT. Translation: CASSQDIVDRQISTDTQYF.